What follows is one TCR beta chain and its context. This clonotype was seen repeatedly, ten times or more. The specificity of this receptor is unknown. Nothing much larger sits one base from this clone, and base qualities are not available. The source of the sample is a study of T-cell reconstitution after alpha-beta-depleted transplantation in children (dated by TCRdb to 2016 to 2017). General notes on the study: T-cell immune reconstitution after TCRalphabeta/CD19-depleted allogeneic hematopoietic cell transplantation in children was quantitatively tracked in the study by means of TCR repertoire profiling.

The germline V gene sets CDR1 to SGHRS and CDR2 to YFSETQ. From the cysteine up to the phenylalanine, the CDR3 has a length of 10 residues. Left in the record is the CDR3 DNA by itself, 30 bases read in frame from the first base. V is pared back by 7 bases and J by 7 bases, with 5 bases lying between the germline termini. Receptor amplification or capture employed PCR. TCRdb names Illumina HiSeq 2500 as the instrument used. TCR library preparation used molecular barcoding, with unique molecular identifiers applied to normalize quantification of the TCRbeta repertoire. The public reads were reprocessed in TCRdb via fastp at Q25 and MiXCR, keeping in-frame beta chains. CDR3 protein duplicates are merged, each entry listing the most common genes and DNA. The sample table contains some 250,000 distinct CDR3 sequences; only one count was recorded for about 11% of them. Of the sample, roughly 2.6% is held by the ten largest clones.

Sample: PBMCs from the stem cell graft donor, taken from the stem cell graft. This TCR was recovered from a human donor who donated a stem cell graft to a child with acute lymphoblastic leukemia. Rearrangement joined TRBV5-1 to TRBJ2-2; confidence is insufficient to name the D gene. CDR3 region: CASGNGELFF. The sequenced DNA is TGCGCCAGCGGCAACGGGGAGCTGTTTTTT.